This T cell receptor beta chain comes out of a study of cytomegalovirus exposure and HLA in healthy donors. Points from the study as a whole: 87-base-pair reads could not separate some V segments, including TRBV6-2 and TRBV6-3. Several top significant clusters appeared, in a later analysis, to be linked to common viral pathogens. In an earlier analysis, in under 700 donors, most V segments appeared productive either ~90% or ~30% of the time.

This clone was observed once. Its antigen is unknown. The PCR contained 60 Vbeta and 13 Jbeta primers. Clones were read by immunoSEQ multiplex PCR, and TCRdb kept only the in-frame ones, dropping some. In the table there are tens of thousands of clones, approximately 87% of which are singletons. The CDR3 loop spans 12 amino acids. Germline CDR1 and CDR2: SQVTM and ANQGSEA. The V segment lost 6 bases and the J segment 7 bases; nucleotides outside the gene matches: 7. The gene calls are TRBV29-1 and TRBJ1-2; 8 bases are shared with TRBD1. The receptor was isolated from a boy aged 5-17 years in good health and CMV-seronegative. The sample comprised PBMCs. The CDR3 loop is CSVDGTGGGYTF. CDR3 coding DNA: TGCAGCGTCGACGGGACAGGAGGTGGCTACACCTTC.